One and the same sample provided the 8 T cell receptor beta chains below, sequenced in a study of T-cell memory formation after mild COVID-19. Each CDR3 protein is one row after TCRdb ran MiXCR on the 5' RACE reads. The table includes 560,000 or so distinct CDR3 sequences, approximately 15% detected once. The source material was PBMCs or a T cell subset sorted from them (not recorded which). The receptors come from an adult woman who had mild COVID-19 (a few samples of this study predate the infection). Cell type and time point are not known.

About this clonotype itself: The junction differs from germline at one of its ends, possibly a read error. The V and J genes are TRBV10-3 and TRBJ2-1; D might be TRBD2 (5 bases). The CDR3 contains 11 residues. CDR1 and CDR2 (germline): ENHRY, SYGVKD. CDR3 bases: TGTGCCATCAATGAGGGTAATGAGCAGTTCTTC. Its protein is CAINEGNEQFF.

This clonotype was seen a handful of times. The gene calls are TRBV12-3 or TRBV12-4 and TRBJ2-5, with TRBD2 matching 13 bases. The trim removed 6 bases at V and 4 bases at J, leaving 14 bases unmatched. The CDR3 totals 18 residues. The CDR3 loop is CASRRGLAGEGVRETQYF. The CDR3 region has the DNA TGTGCCAGCAGACGCGGACTAGCGGGAGAAGGAGTGAGAGAGACCCAGTACTTC.

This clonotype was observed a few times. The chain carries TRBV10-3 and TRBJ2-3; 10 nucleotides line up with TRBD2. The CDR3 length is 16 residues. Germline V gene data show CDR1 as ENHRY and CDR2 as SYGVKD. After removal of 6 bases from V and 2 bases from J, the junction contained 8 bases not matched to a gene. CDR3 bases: TGTGCCATCAGCCGTGCTAGCGGGGGTATCACAGATACGCAGTATTTT. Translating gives CAISRASGGITDTQYF.

CDR3 protein: CASSRPGLAGGGDLQETQYF. For the CDR3, the DNA is TGCGCCAGCAGCCGACCGGGACTAGCGGGGGGAGGGGATCTTCAAGAGACCCAGTACTTC. The V and J genes are TRBV4-1 and TRBJ2-5; 15 bases fit TRBD2. V was clipped by 4 bases and J by 2 bases; unmatched bases: 14. The CDR3 length is 20 residues. Per germline, CDR1 MGHRA and CDR2 YSYEKL.

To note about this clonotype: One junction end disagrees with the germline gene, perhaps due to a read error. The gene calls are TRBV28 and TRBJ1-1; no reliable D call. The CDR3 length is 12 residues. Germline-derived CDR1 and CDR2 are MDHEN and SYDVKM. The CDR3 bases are TGTGCCAGCAGTTTTGAGACCGGTGGAGGGAACTTT. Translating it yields CASSFETGGGNF. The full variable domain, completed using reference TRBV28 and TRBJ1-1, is DVKVTQSSRYLVKRTGEKVFLECVQDMDHENMFWYRQDPGLGLRLIYFSYDVKMKEKGDIPEGYSVSREKKERFSLILESASTNQTSMYLCASSFETGGGNFGQGTRLTVV.

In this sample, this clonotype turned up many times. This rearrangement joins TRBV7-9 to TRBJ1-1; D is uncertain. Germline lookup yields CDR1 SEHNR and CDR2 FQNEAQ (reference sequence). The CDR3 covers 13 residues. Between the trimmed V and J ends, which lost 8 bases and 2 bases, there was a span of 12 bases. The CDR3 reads CASSPPANTEAFF. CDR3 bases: TGTGCCAGCTCACCCCCTGCAAACACTGAAGCTTTCTTT.

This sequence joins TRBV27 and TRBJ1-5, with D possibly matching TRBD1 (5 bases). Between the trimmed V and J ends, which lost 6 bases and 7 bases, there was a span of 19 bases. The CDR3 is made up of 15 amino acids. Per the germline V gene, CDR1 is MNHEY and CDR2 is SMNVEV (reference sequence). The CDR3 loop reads CASSLQFRVGQPQHF. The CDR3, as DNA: TGTGCCAGCAGCCTCCAGTTCAGGGTTGGGCAGCCCCAGCATTTT.

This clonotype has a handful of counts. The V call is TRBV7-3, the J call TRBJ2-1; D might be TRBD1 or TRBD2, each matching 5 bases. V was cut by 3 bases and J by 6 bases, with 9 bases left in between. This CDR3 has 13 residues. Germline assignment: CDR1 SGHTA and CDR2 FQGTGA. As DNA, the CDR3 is TGTGCCAGCAGCTTTGAGGGGATCAATGAGCAGTTCTTC. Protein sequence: CASSFEGINEQFF.